These T cell receptor beta chains were read from a single sample in a study of cytomegalovirus exposure and HLA in healthy donors. Libraries were prepared by immunoSEQ multiplex PCR; TCRdb keeps only in-frame clonotypes and omits some of them. The sample contains about 120,000 clones, 70% to 80% of which appear only once. Sequenced: PBMCs. These TCRs come from a woman between 35 and 50 years old in good health and CMV-seropositive. The CDR3 runs from the conserved cysteine through the conserved F or W. Each record gives: D gene, J gene, clone size, V gene, CDR3 DNA, CDR3 protein. D genes are given only for firm matches. Clone size, where shown, is once, few, many, or a class for clones that have expanded.

TRBD1	TRBJ1-6	-	TRBV19	TGTGCCAGTAGTATGGGACAGGGGTCCTATAATTCACCCCTCCACTTT	CASSMGQGSYNSPLHF
TRBD1	TRBJ1-1	-	TRBV5-1	TGCGCCAGCAGCACACGACAGGGGTGGAACACTGAAGCTTTCTTT	CASSTRQGWNTEAFF
-	TRBJ1-5	few	TRBV5-6	TGTGCCAGCAGCTTTAGGGGTCAAGGCAATCAGCCCCAGCATTTT	CASSFRGQGNQPQHF
TRBD1	TRBJ2-1	-	TRBV19	TGTGCCAGTAGCCTTGGACAGGGGGCATCGAGTGAGCAGTTCTTC	CASSLGQGASSEQFF
TRBD1	TRBJ2-7	once	TRBV6-1	TGTGCCAGCAATAGAGACAGGGGGCCATACGAGCAGTACTTC	CASNRDRGPYEQYF
TRBD2	TRBJ2-7	-	TRBV9	TGTGCCAGCAGCGTGGGTAAGGGGACTAACGAGCAGTACTTC	CASSVGKGTNEQYF
-	TRBJ1-2	-	TRBV25-1	TGTGCCAGCAGTCCCCCAAGTTTCGGCGGCGGTTATGGCTACACCTTC	CASSPPSFGGGYGYTF
-	TRBJ2-7	-	TRBV5-1	TGCGCCAGCAGCTTGGAGAGGCGGTCCTACGAGCAGTACTTC	CASSLERRSYEQYF
-	TRBJ2-7	-	TRBV5-1	TGCGCCAGCAGGTTACGGGACACTTCCTACGAGCAGTACTTC	CASRLRDTSYEQYF
TRBD2	TRBJ2-1	-	TRBV2	TGTGCCAGCAGTCCGACTAGCGGGATTTACAATGAGCAGTTCTTC	CASSPTSGIYNEQFF
TRBD2	TRBJ2-7	-	TRBV2	TGTGCCAGCAGTAAGGGACTAGCAGCTCTGGGGACCTACGAGCAGTACTTC	CASSKGLAALGTYEQYF
-	TRBJ1-3	-	TRBV5-1	TGCGCCAGCAGCCGGGGGGCAGGGAACTCTGGAAACACCATATATTTT	CASSRGAGNSGNTIYF
TRBD1	TRBJ1-2	-	TRBV7-2	TGTGCCAGCAGCCGCAATCCACAGGGGACCCGGGGCTATGGCTACACCTTC	CASSRNPQGTRGYGYTF
-	TRBJ1-1	-	TRBV2	TGTGCCAGCAGTCAAACGGGAAACACTGAAGCTTTCTTT	CASSQTGNTEAFF
TRBD1	TRBJ2-3	-	TRBV4-3	TGCGTCAGCAGCCGTGGACAGGGGCCAGATACGCAGTATTTT	CVSSRGQGPDTQYF
TRBD1	TRBJ1-3	few	TRBV6-6	TGTGCCAGCAGTACGGGGACAGGGAGGACTGGAAACACCATATATTTT	CASSTGTGRTGNTIYF
-	TRBJ1-5	few	TRBV30	TGTGCCTGGACCCCCGGGAGGGGATCCAATCAGCCCCAGCATTTT	CAWTPGRGSNQPQHF
TRBD1	TRBJ2-7	-	TRBV2	TGTGCCAGCAGTGGGGGGACAGGGGCCTACGAGCAGTACTTC	CASSGGTGAYEQYF
-	TRBJ2-2	-	TRBV5-4	TGTGCCAGCAGCTTGGACAGGTTGGCCGGGGAGCTGTTTTTT	CASSLDRLAGELFF
-	TRBJ1-4	-	TRBV15	TGTGCCACCAGCAGGGCGGTCTCAACTAATGAAAAACTGTTTTTT	CATSRAVSTNEKLFF
-	TRBJ2-2	-	TRBV19	TGTGCCAGTAGTACCCAGACGGGCACCGGGGAGCTGTTTTTT	CASSTQTGTGELFF
-	TRBJ1-5	-	TRBV7-3	TGTGCCAGCAGCCTGGGGAGGGATCAGCCCCAGCATTTT	CASSLGRDQPQHF
-	TRBJ2-5	once	TRBV5-1	TGCGCCAGCAGCTTCAGTCCCCAGCGGGAGACCCAGTACTTC	CASSFSPQRETQYF
TRBD1	TRBJ1-2	-	TRBV5-1	TGCGCCAGCAGCACCGGGACAGCATCTTACTATGGCTACACCTTC	CASSTGTASYYGYTF
-	TRBJ1-1	-	TRBV6-5	TGTGCCAGCAGTTACAAGAAAGCCCTGAACACTGAAGCTTTCTTT	CASSYKKALNTEAFF
TRBD2	TRBJ2-7	-	TRBV5-1	TGCGCCAGCAGCTTGGCGGGAGGGAGGGAGCAGTACTTC	CASSLAGGREQYF
-	TRBJ1-2	-	TRBV27	TGTGCCAGCAGTTTAAAAGGGGCACGGGGGACCTATGGCTACACCTTC	CASSLKGARGTYGYTF
TRBD1	TRBJ1-2	-	TRBV5-5	TGTGCCAGCAGTCCGGACAGGGACAACCGGGGAGGCTACACCTTC	CASSPDRDNRGGYTF
TRBD1	TRBJ2-5	few	TRBV7-2	TGTGCCAGCAGCAGCCAACCGGGACAGGGCGGAGAGACCCAGTACTTC	CASSSQPGQGGETQYF
-	TRBJ1-1	-	TRBV19	TGTGCCAGTAGTCCAGGGCAAAACACTGAAGCTTTCTTT	CASSPGQNTEAFF
TRBD1	TRBJ2-7	-	TRBV7-2	TGTGCCAGCAGCTCAGGGGGCGAGCAGTACTTC	CASSSGGEQYF
TRBD1	TRBJ2-7	-	TRBV5-5	TGTGCCAGCAGCCTATACGGGACAGGGACAGAGGAGCAGTACTTC	CASSLYGTGTEEQYF
TRBD1	TRBJ2-1	-	TRBV7-2	TGTGCCAGCAGCCTCCGGGACAGGGGCCACAATGAGCAGTTCTTC	CASSLRDRGHNEQFF
TRBD2	TRBJ2-7	-	TRBV2	TGTGCCAGCAGGGGGCCCGGGACTAGCGGATCCTACGAGCAGTACTTC	CASRGPGTSGSYEQYF
-	TRBJ1-4	-	TRBV19	TGTGCCAGTAGTCTCGGTGGGACCCAGGGGGAAAAACTGTTTTTT	CASSLGGTQGEKLFF
-	TRBJ2-2	-	TRBV10-1	TGCGCCAGCAGTGCAAACAGGGGAGGCACCGGGGAGCTGTTTTTT	CASSANRGGTGELFF
TRBD2	TRBJ2-2	-	TRBV19	TGTGCCAGTACCAGGACTAGCGGGAACACCGGGGAGCTGTTTTTT	CASTRTSGNTGELFF
-	TRBJ2-7	-	TRBV4-1	TGCGCCAGCAGCCAACAATCAGCGAGTAGATCAGCCTACGAGCAGTACTTC	CASSQQSASRSAYEQYF
-	TRBJ1-6	-	TRBV6-1	TGTGCCACTATTCGGGACAACCATAATTCACCCCTCCACTTT	CATIRDNHNSPLHF
-	TRBJ1-2	-	TRBV6-5	TGTGCCAGCAGTTACTCGAGGCTTACAGGGAACTATGGCTACACCTTC	CASSYSRLTGNYGYTF
TRBD1	TRBJ1-6	-	TRBV5-1	TGCGCCAGCAGCTCGACAGGGGCCTATAATTCACCCCTCCACTTT	CASSSTGAYNSPLHF
-	TRBJ1-1	-	TRBV11-2	TGTGCCAGCAGCTTAGTCGCGCCAGGGGCCCTGAACACTGAAGCTTTCTTT	CASSLVAPGALNTEAFF
-	TRBJ2-4	-	TRBV2	TGTGCCACCTTACCCCAGGGGTTGGTCAAAAACATTCAGTACTTC	CATLPQGLVKNIQYF
TRBD2	TRBJ2-7	-	TRBV6-1	TGTGCCACCGCACTAGCGCCAACCTACGAGCAGTACTTC	CATALAPTYEQYF
TRBD2	TRBJ2-1	-	TRBV6-4	TGTGCCAGCAGTCACACCGGGACTAGCGGGAGGAATGAGCAGTTCTTC	CASSHTGTSGRNEQFF
-	TRBJ2-7	-	TRBV6-1	TGTGCCAGCAAGTTGACAGGAACCTACGAGCAGTACTTC	CASKLTGTYEQYF
-	TRBJ2-7	-	TRBV7-2	TGTGCCAGCAGCATACAGGACTACGAGCAGTACTTC	CASSIQDYEQYF
-	TRBJ2-7	-	TRBV13	TGTGCCAGCAGCTCCACTAGATCCTACGAGCAGTACTTC	CASSSTRSYEQYF
TRBD2	TRBJ2-7	-	TRBV6-6	TGTGCCAGCTTAGCATCGCCGGGACTAGCCTACGAGCAGTACTTC	CASLASPGLAYEQYF
-	TRBJ1-2	-	TRBV7-2	TGTGCCAGCAGCTTTTACCCGGGTAGTGGCTACACCTTC	CASSFYPGSGYTF
-	TRBJ2-7	-	TRBV25-1	TGTGCCAGCAGTGACGACAGGATCGAGCAGTACTTC	CASSDDRIEQYF
-	TRBJ2-1	few	TRBV2	TGTGCCAGCAGTGTCAGGGAGGTTAATGAGCAGTTCTTC	CASSVREVNEQFF
TRBD1	TRBJ2-3	few	TRBV7-2	TGTGCCAGCAGCTTTGTTCAGGGGGCAGATACGCAGTATTTT	CASSFVQGADTQYF